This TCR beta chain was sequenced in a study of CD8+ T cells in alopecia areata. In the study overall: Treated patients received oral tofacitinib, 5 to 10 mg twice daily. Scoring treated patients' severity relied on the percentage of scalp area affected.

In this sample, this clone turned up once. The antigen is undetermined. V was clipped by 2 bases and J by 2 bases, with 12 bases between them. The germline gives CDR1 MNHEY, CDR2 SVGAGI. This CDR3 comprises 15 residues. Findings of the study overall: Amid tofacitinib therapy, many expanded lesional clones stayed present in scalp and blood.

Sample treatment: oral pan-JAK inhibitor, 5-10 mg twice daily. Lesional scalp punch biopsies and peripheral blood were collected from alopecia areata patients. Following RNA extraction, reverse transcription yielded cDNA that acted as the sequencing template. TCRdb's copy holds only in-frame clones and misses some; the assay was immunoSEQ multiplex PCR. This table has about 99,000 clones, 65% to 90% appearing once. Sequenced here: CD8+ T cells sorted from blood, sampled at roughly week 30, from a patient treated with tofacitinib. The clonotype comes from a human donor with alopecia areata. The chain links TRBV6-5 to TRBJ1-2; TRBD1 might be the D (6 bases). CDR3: CASSYDPTGNYGYTF. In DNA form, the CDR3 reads TGTGCCAGCAGTTACGATCCGACAGGCAACTATGGCTACACCTTC.